The 17 T cell receptor beta chains below all came from one sample that was sequenced in a study of T cells in Graves' hyperthyroidism and ophthalmopathy (dated by TCRdb to about 2019). Receptor amplification or capture employed multiplex PCR. TCRdb names Illumina HiSeq 2000 as the instrument used. TCR beta CDR3 regions were amplified from RNA transcripts. A first-round RT-PCR of the TCR CDR3 used the HTBI primer set with the Qiagen OneStep RT-PCR kit. Using fastp at Q25 and MiXCR, TCRdb reprocessed the public reads and kept productive beta chains. Rows matching on CDR3 protein sequence are summarized as one entry with the most common DNA and genes. This sample lists hundreds of thousands of distinct CDR3 sequences; approximately 14% were detected once. 7.7% of the sample belongs to the ten largest clones. Sequencing was performed on blood. These receptors were collected from a woman aged 18-29 years with Graves' hyperthyroidism.

This clonotype has ten or more counts. The chain carries TRBV5-1 and TRBJ2-6; D remains unclear. V was cut by 1 base and J by 0 bases, with 5 bases left in between. Germline loops: CDR1 SGHRS, CDR2 YFSETQ. The CDR3 consists of 15 residues. CDR3 loop: CASSLFGSGANVLTF. CDR3 coding DNA: TGCGCCAGCAGCTTGTTTGGCTCTGGGGCCAACGTCCTGACTTTC.

This clonotype was counted ten times or more. The chain carries TRBV18 and TRBJ2-1, with 9 bases identical to TRBD2. Losses at the gene ends were 5 bases for V and 4 bases for J; bases not matched to a gene: 12. The CDR3 runs 17 residues. In germline, CDR1 is KGHSH, CDR2 LQKENI. The CDR3 is CASSETMGTSQYNEQFF. For the CDR3, the DNA is TGTGCCAGCTCAGAGACAATGGGGACTAGCCAATACAATGAGCAGTTCTTC. Supplemented by reference TRBV18 and TRBJ2-1, the full variable domain reads NAGVMQNPRHLVRRRGQEARLRCSPMKGHSHVYWYRQLPEEGLKFMVYLQKENIIDESGMPKERFSAEFPKEGPSILRIQQVVRGDSAAYFCASSETMGTSQYNEQFFGPGTRLTVL.

This clonotype was observed many times. The chain is built from TRBV18 and TRBJ2-1; D is undetermined. V lost 3 bases and J 4 bases, leaving 7 bases between the germline ends. This CDR3 spans 13 amino acids. The germline CDR1 and CDR2 sequences are KGHSH and LQKENI. The CDR3 DNA sequence: TGTGCCAGCTCACCTTCGGCGTACAATGAGCAGTTCTTC. It translates to CASSPSAYNEQFF.

This clonotype has more than one count but fewer than ten. V is TRBV4-1 and J is TRBJ1-2; D is possibly TRBD1 (6 bases). Per germline, CDR1 MGHRA and CDR2 YSYEKL. Trimming took off 4 bases at V and 0 bases at J, with 24 bases between the two ends. The CDR3 has 19 amino acids. This CDR3 is CASSRLYRERRNSNYGYTF. The CDR3 nucleotides are TGCGCCAGCAGCCGTCTCTACAGGGAGCGCAGGAACTCTAACTATGGCTACACCTTC.

This clonotype has a count of ten or more. The chain recombines TRBV5-5 with TRBJ2-7; D is uncertain. The CDR3 spans 16 residues. In germline, CDR1 is SGHKS, CDR2 YYEKEE (reference sequence). Trimming took off 0 bases at V and 0 bases at J, with 13 bases between the two ends. The DNA for the CDR3 is TGTGCCAGCAGCTTGGGGCTCAGGCGATACTCCTACGAGCAGTACTTC. Its protein is CASSLGLRRYSYEQYF.

In this sample, this clonotype turned up many times. V gene TRBV11-3 combines with J gene TRBJ2-1, with TRBD1 as a possible D gene (5 bases). The CDR3 contains 13 residues. V was cut by 1 base and J by 9 bases, with 10 bases left in between. Per the germline V gene, CDR1 is SGHNT and CDR2 is YENEEA. The CDR3 DNA follows: TGTGCCAGCAGCTTAGCTAGGCAGGGTGAGCAGTTCTTC. Translated: CASSLARQGEQFF.

This clonotype appeared many times. V gene TRBV24-1 combines with J gene TRBJ2-3; 8 bases agree with TRBD2. Per germline, CDR1 KGHDR and CDR2 SFDVKD. The ends lost 6 bases at V and 2 bases at J; junction bases unmatched: 9. This CDR3 is built from 16 residues. The CDR3 region is CATSMTGGPDTDTQYF. Here the CDR3 DNA reads TGTGCCACCAGTATGACGGGAGGGCCCGACACAGATACGCAGTATTTT.

This rearrangement joins TRBV2 to TRBJ2-7, with D uncertain. The CDR3 runs 14 residues. The V and J ends lost 7 bases and 0 bases respectively, with 13 bases between them. CDR1 and CDR2 (germline): SNHLY, FYNNEI. CDR3 protein: CASNPLESSYEQYF. The CDR3 DNA follows: TGTGCCAGCAACCCTCTAGAGAGCTCCTACGAGCAGTACTTC.

The chain couples TRBV10-3 to TRBJ1-6, with D possibly TRBD1 on 5 matching bases. V was shortened by 4 bases and J by 3 bases, with 10 bases between the two germline ends. CDR1 ENHRY and CDR2 SYGVKD come from the germline V gene. CDR3 length equals 15 residues. CDR3 sequence (DNA): TGTGCCATCAGTGCGACAGACGACTATAATTCACCCCTCCACTTT. Its protein product is CAISATDDYNSPLHF.

This clonotype was observed a handful of times. The chain couples TRBV4-1 to TRBJ1-1; D not resolved. This CDR3 has 13 residues. Germline V gene sequence: CDR1 MGHRA, CDR2 YSYEKL. Between the trimmed V and J ends, which lost 0 bases and 3 bases, there was a span of 5 bases. The CDR3 coding sequence is TGCGCCAGCAGCCAAGATCCTTACACTGAAGCTTTCTTT. Protein product: CASSQDPYTEAFF.

The table lists this clonotype with many counts. This chain links TRBV28 with TRBJ1-6; D might be TRBD1 (6 bases). Germline V gene data show CDR1 as MDHEN and CDR2 as SYDVKM. The V and J ends lost 7 bases and 8 bases respectively, with 24 bases between them. CDR3 size: 17 residues. The CDR3 is CASTLTGHRSGDSPLHF. The CDR3 bases are TGTGCCAGCACGCTGACGGGACACCGATCGGGGGATTCACCCCTCCACTTT.

The V gene is TRBV5-1, the J gene TRBJ2-1, with D perhaps matching TRBD1 or TRBD2 (5 bases each). Per germline, CDR1 SGHRS and CDR2 YFSETQ. V shed 1 base and J shed 2 bases, with 13 bases lying between them. The CDR3 spans 16 residues. CDR3 coding DNA: TGCGCCAGCAGCTTGACGGGGCAGGGACCCTACAATGAGCAGTTCTTC. This gives the protein CASSLTGQGPYNEQFF.

V usage is TRBV20-1 and J usage is TRBJ1-2, with TRBD1 identical over 10 bases. V lost 1 base, J lost 6 bases, and 5 bases stayed unmatched. In germline, CDR1 is DFQATT, CDR2 SNEGSKA (reference sequence). This CDR3 has 14 residues. The CDR3 spells CSARAGTGANGYTF. DNA for the CDR3: TGCAGTGCTAGAGCCGGGACAGGGGCGAATGGCTACACCTTC.

This clonotype was seen repeatedly, ten times or more. This sequence joins TRBV20-1 and TRBJ2-1, with D perhaps TRBD2 (6 bases). V shed 2 bases and J shed 7 bases, with 21 bases lying between them. The CDR3 is made up of 16 amino acids. Germline V gives CDR1 DFQATT, CDR2 SNEGSKA (reference sequence). Here the CDR3 DNA reads TGCAGTGCTAGACCGCGGGACTCTCCTTGGGGAAATGAGCAGTTCTTC. Encoded protein: CSARPRDSPWGNEQFF.

The table lists this clonotype with many counts. The rearrangement uses TRBV2 and TRBJ2-1, with 13 bases identical to TRBD2. V lost 2 bases to trimming and J lost 7 bases; unmatched junction nucleotides: 8. Germline loops: CDR1 SNHLY, CDR2 FYNNEI. This CDR3 has 17 amino acids. CDR3 nucleotides: TGTGCCAGCAGTGAACGAACTAGCGGGGGGGCTAAGAATGAGCAGTTCTTC. It codes for CASSERTSGGAKNEQFF.

The chain joins TRBV27 to TRBJ1-1; D not certain. Germline V gives CDR1 MNHEY, CDR2 SMNVEV (reference sequence). Trimming cost V 8 bases and J 1 base, with 11 bases left between them. The CDR3 loop spans 13 amino acids. Here the CDR3 DNA reads TGTGCCAGCCCCCACGAGGGGAACACTGAAGCTTTCTTT. Its translation: CASPHEGNTEAFF.

At least ten counts were recorded for this clonotype. As DNA, the CDR3 is TGCAGCGTTGAGAACAACTACGAGCAGTACTTC. It specifies CSVENNYEQYF. This chain joins TRBV29-1 and TRBJ2-7; no firm D call. V lost 3 bases, J lost 3 bases, and 6 bases lay in between. Germline CDR1 and CDR2: SQVTM and ANQGSEA. The CDR3 runs 11 residues.